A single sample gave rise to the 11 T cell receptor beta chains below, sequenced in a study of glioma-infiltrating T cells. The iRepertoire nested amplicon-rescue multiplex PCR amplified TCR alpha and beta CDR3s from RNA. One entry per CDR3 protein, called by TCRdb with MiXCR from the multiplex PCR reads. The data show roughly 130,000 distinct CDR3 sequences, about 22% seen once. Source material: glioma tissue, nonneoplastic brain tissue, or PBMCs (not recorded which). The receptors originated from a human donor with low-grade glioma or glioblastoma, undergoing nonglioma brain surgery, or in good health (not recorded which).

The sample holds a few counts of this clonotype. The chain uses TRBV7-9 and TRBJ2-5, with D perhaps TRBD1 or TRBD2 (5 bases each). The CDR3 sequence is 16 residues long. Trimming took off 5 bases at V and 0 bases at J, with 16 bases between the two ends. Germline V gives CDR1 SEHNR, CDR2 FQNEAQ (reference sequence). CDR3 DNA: TGTGCCAGCAGCCCCCTCGTGGGGGAGTACCAAGAGACCCAGTACTTC. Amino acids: CASSPLVGEYQETQYF. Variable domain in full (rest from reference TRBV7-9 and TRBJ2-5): DTGVSQNPRHKITKRGQNVTFRCDPISEHNRLYWYRQTLGQGPEFLTYFQNEAQLEKSRLLSDRFSAERPKGSFSTLEIQRTEQGDSAMYLCASSPLVGEYQETQYFGPGTRLLVL.

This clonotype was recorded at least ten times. The CDR3: CASSWDRGPSDTQYF. The CDR3 coding sequence is TGTGCCAGCAGTTGGGACAGGGGGCCGTCAGATACGCAGTATTTT. The chain has TRBV27 and TRBJ2-3; the match to TRBD1 covers 12 bases. With 4 bases clipped from V and 4 bases from J, the junction kept 3 bases outside the gene matches. The germline V gene has CDR1 MNHEY and CDR2 SMNVEV (reference sequence). The CDR3 covers 15 residues.

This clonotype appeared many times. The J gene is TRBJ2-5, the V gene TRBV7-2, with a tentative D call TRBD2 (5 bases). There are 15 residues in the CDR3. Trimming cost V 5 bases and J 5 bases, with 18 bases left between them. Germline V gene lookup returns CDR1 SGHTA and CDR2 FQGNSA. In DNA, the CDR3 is TGTGCCAGCAGCCCCGGGTTTCGAGGGATGGAGACCCAGTACTTC. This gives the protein CASSPGFRGMETQYF.

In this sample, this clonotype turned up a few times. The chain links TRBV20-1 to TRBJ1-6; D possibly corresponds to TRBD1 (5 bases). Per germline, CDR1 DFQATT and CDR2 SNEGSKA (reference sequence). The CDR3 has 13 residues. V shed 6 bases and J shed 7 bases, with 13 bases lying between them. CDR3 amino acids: CSANRQQNSPLHF. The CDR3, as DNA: TGCAGTGCCAACCGACAGCAAAATTCACCCCTCCACTTT.

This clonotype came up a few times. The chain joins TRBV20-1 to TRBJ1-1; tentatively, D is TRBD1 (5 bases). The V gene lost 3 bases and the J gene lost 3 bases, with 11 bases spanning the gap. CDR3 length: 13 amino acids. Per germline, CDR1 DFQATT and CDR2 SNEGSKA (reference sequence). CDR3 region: CSASSGPDTEAFF. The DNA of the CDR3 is TGCAGTGCTAGTTCAGGGCCTGACACTGAAGCTTTCTTT.

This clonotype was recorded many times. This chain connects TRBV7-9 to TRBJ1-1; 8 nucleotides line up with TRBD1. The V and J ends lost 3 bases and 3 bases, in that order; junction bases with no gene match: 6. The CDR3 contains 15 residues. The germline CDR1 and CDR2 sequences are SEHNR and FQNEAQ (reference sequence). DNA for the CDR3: TGTGCCAGCAGCTTGGGGACAGGTTATCACACTGAAGCTTTCTTT. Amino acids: CASSLGTGYHTEAFF.

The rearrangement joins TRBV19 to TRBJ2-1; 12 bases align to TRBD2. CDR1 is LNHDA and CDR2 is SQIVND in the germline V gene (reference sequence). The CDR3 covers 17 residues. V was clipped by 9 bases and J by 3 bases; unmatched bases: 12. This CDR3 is CASTLFPTSGGYNEQFF. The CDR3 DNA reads TGTGCCAGCACCCTATTTCCGACTAGCGGGGGCTACAATGAGCAGTTCTTC.

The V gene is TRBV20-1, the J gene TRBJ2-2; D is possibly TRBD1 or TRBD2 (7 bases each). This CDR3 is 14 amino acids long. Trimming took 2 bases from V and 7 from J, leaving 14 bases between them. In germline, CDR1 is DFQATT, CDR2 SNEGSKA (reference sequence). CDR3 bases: TGCAGTGCTAGACAGGCAGGGGGGGTCGGGGAGCTGTTTTTT. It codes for CSARQAGGVGELFF.

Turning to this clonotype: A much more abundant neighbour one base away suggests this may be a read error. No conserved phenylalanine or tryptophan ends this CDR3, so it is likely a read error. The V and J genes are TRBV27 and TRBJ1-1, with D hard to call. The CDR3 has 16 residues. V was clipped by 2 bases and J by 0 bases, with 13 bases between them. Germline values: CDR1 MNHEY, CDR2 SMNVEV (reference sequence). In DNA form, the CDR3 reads TGTGCCAGCAGTTTACTGGAGGGTTTGATGAACACTGAAGCTTTCCTT. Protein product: CASSLLEGLMNTEAFL.

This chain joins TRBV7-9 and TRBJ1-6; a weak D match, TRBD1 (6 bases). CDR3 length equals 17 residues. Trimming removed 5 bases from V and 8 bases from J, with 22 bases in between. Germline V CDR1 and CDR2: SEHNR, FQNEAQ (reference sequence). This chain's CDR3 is CASSQGTPLDVDSPLHF. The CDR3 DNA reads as TGTGCCAGCAGCCAGGGGACTCCCCTGGACGTGGATTCACCCCTCCACTTT.

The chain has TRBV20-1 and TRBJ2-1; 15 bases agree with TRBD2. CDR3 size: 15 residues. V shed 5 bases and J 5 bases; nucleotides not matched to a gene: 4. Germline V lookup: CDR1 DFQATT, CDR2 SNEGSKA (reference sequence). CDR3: CSAPGLAGGHNEQFF. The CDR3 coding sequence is TGCAGTGCTCCCGGACTAGCGGGGGGGCACAATGAGCAGTTCTTC.